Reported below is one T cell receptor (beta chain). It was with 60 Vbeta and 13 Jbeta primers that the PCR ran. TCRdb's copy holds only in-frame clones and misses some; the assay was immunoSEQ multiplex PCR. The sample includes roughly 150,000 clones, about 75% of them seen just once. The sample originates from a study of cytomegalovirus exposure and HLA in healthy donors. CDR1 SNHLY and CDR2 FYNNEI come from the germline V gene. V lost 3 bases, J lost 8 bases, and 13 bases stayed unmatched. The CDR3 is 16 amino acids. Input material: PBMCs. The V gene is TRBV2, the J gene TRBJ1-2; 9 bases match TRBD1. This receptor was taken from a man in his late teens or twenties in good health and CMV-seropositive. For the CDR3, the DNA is TGTGCCAGCAGTGATCGTCCGGGACAGGGTTTCGAGGGCTACACCTTC. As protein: CASSDRPGQGFEGYTF. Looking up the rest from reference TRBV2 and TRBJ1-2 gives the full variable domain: EPEVTQTPSHQVTQMGQEVILRCVPISNHLYFYWYRQILGQKVEFLVSFYNNEISEKSEIFDDQFSVERPDGSNFTLKIRSTKLEDSAMYFCASSDRPGQGFEGYTFGSGTRLTVV.